The source of this T cell receptor (beta chain) is a study of T cells after yellow fever vaccination. This clonotype was seen ten or more times. Its antigen is unidentified. Study observations and caveats: Abundant clonotypes (contaminants from the bulk population) could be present in FACS-sorted repertoires. CD4 and CD8 compartments shared a small share of clonotypes, likely from convergent recombination.

TCRdb itself ran the 5' RACE reads through MiXCR, one entry per CDR3 protein. The sample contains some 350,000 distinct CDR3 sequences, about 6.2% of which appear only once. The origin of this receptor is a man aged 25 to 40 who received the YFV17D yellow fever vaccine. The starting material was PBMCs, obtained 5 days after the yellow fever booster vaccination.

CDR3 in DNA: TGTGCCAGCAGCCCTCTGGGGATGGGCGATACGCAGTATTTT. Protein: CASSPLGMGDTQYF. This chain joins TRBV11-2 and TRBJ2-3, with D hard to call. The CDR3 consists of 14 residues. V lost 5 bases and J 6 bases, leaving 15 bases between the germline ends. Germline-derived CDR1 and CDR2 are SGHAT and FQNNGV.